This record covers a single TCR beta chain. The data were produced by immunoSEQ multiplex PCR, yet TCRdb's version contains in-frame clones alone and is incomplete. Found here are about 72,000 clones, 65% to 85% of them singletons; the top ten hold roughly 3%. This record comes from a study of early stage breast cancer tumors. The wider study: Of fewer than 20 invasive breast tumors, about a dozen were hormone receptor-positive, HER2-negative.

CDR3 length equals 15 residues. V lost 6 bases, J lost 2 bases, and 15 bases lay in between. From germline, CDR1 is SGHRS and CDR2 YFSETQ. The TCR originated in a person between 55 and 70 years old with breast cancer. V and J are TRBV5-1 and TRBJ2-1, with D possibly being TRBD2 (6 bases). Sample: blood. For the CDR3, the DNA is TGCGCCAGCACCTTCCGGGACTCGGCCTACAATGAGCAGTTCTTC. Protein product: CASTFRDSAYNEQFF.